One and the same sample provided the 25 T cell receptor beta chains below, sequenced in a study of T cell responses to AZD1222 COVID-19 vaccine. Sequenced by immunoSEQ multiplex PCR; TCRdb stores in-frame clones only, minus some. The table has about 120,000 clones, approximately 90% seen once. The sample consisted of peripheral blood, taken 28 days after the second dose of the MenACWY control vaccine. The receptors here all came from an adult who received the MenACWY meningococcal vaccine as a control.

V usage is TRBV7-9 and J usage is TRBJ2-2, with TRBD2 matching over 9 bases. The CDR3 is 17 residues long. The V gene's germline CDR1 is SEHNR and CDR2 FQNEAQ (reference sequence). With 3 bases clipped from V and 1 base from J, the junction kept 6 bases outside the gene matches. This chain's CDR3 is CASSFGGGRGNTGELFF. As DNA, the CDR3 is TGTGCCAGCAGCTTTGGTGGCGGGAGGGGGAACACCGGGGAGCTGTTTTTT.

V and J are TRBV29-1 and TRBJ2-4; unclear D gene. V was cut by 8 bases and J by 0 bases, with 8 bases left in between. This CDR3 comprises 12 residues. CDR1 is SQVTM and CDR2 is ANQGSEA in the germline V gene. The CDR3 region is CSMWTAKNIQYF. CDR3 bases: TGCAGCATGTGGACAGCCAAAAACATTCAGTACTTC.

This rearrangement joins TRBV6-6 to TRBJ2-7, with 12 bases fitting TRBD2. The CDR3 extends over 16 amino acids. CDR1 MNHNY and CDR2 SVGAGI come from the germline V gene (reference sequence). Trimming took 2 bases from V and 1 from J; bases not matched to a gene: 3. CDR3 nucleotides: TGTGCCAGCAGTTACGCCACTAGCGGGAGGTCCTACGAGCAGTACTTC. Encoded protein: CASSYATSGRSYEQYF.

Here the CDR3 reads CASSLIPNRAAFWRGEKLFF. DNA for the CDR3: TGTGCCAGCAGTCTAATCCCCAACAGGGCAGCGTTTTGGCGTGGTGAAAAACTGTTTTTT. The chain joins TRBV28 to TRBJ1-4, with D possibly matching TRBD1 (6 bases). The CDR3 extends over 20 amino acids. Germline values: CDR1 MDHEN, CDR2 SYDVKM. V was pared by 5 bases and J by 7 bases, with 32 bases between. Using reference TRBV28 and TRBJ1-4 for the parts outside the CDR3, the full variable domain is DVKVTQSSRYLVKRTGEKVFLECVQDMDHENMFWYRQDPGLGLRLIYFSYDVKMKEKGDIPEGYSVSREKKERFSLILESASTNQTSMYLCASSLIPNRAAFWRGEKLFFGSGTQLSVL.

The V gene is TRBV7-9, the J gene TRBJ2-2, with 10 bases aligning to TRBD1. V was clipped by 5 bases and J by 7 bases; unmatched bases: 7. CDR3 length: 15 residues. The germline gives CDR1 SEHNR, CDR2 FQNEAQ (reference sequence). The CDR3, as DNA: TGTGCCAGCAGCCCCGACAGGGGGCCCGGCGGGGAGCTGTTTTTT. This sequence encodes CASSPDRGPGGELFF.

The V and J genes are TRBV7-2 and TRBJ2-3, with 9 bases fitting TRBD2. The germline gives CDR1 SGHTA, CDR2 FQGNSA. This CDR3 is 14 amino acids long. With 4 bases clipped from V and 4 bases from J, the junction kept 3 bases outside the gene matches. CDR3 loop: CASSSGTSPDTQYF. CDR3 sequence (DNA): TGTGCCAGCAGCTCGGGGACTAGCCCAGATACGCAGTATTTT.

This clone was detected only once. The gene calls are TRBV19 and TRBJ1-2; D is perhaps TRBD1 (5 bases). V dropped 3 bases and J dropped 4 bases, with 12 bases sitting between them. Per the germline V gene, CDR1 is LNHDA and CDR2 is SQIVND (reference sequence). CDR3 length equals 14 residues. The CDR3 DNA reads TGTGCCAGTAGTATCGCCACAGGCCCCTATGGCTACACCTTC. Protein product: CASSIATGPYGYTF.

The chain links TRBV5-4 to TRBJ2-1; unclear D gene. V lost 5 bases and J lost 3, with 6 bases in between. The CDR3 extends over 12 amino acids. The germline V gene encodes CDR1 SGHNT and CDR2 YYREEE (reference sequence). CDR3 in amino acids: CASSYSYNEQFF. The CDR3 DNA is TGTGCCAGCAGTTACAGCTACAATGAGCAGTTCTTC.

The genes are TRBV19 and TRBJ2-2; 8 bases match TRBD1. Germline loops: CDR1 LNHDA, CDR2 SQIVND (reference sequence). The junction had 7 bases not matched to a gene; V was cut back by 7 bases and J by 0 bases. This CDR3 region has 16 residues. The CDR3 nucleotides read TGTGCCAGTACCATGACGGACAGGGCGAACACCGGGGAGCTGTTTTTT. It is translated as CASTMTDRANTGELFF.

V and J are TRBV7-2 and TRBJ1-5; possible D gene TRBD1, 6 bases. This CDR3 has 15 amino acids. With 0 bases removed from V and 1 base from J, the gap between germline ends came to 7 bases. Germline V gene lookup returns CDR1 SGHTA and CDR2 FQGNSA. Here the CDR3 DNA reads TGTGCCAGCAGCTTAGCAGGGGGGAGCAATCAGCCCCAGCATTTT. Its protein product is CASSLAGGSNQPQHF.

This clone has a single count. This chain links TRBV29-1 with TRBJ1-2, with D uncertain. Trimming took off 5 bases at V and 8 bases at J, with 18 bases between the two ends. Germline loops: CDR1 SQVTM, CDR2 ANQGSEA. This CDR3 spans 13 amino acids. CDR3: CSVPPGPTRGYTF. The DNA for the CDR3 is TGCAGCGTTCCGCCCGGGCCCACTAGAGGCTACACCTTC.

The chain has TRBV6-5 and TRBJ2-3; D ambiguous. Germline lookup yields CDR1 MNHEY and CDR2 SVGAGI. V lost 2 bases, J lost 1 base, and 4 bases lay in between. The CDR3 covers 13 residues. The CDR3 region is CASSYRGTDTQYF. CDR3 in DNA: TGTGCCAGCAGTTACCGAGGCACAGATACGCAGTATTTT.

This clone was observed a single time. The V and J genes are TRBV2 and TRBJ2-4; unclear D gene. Germline-derived CDR1 and CDR2 are SNHLY and FYNNEI. The length of the CDR3 is 12 residues. V lost 4 bases and J lost 5, with 6 bases in between. CDR3 protein: CASSVTENIQYF. The DNA for the CDR3 is TGTGCCAGCAGTGTGACGGAAAACATTCAGTACTTC.

The rearrangement joins TRBV7-2 to TRBJ2-2; 11 positions match TRBD1. V was clipped by 2 bases and J by 6 bases; unmatched bases: 5. Germline CDR1 and CDR2: SGHTA and FQGNSA. This CDR3 is built from 16 residues. CDR3 loop: CASSLSRDRGAGELFF. The CDR3 region has the DNA TGTGCCAGCAGCTTATCCCGGGACAGGGGGGCCGGGGAGCTGTTTTTT.

The chain is built from TRBV6-1 and TRBJ2-2, with 8 bases lining up with TRBD1. Per germline, CDR1 MNHNS and CDR2 SASEGT. The CDR3 spans 14 residues. V trimming: 3 bases; J trimming: 7 bases; junction bases outside the gene matches: 4. CDR3 sequence reads: CASSDRGLVGELFF. As DNA, the CDR3 is TGTGCCAGCAGTGACAGGGGGCTCGTCGGGGAGCTGTTTTTT.

The chain recombines TRBV28 with TRBJ2-7; 8 nucleotides agree with TRBD1. J lost 3 bases, V lost 6 bases, and 10 bases had no gene match. The CDR3 has 15 amino acids. Germline V gives CDR1 MDHEN, CDR2 SYDVKM. The CDR3: CASRPDRGAYYEQYF. CDR3 coding DNA: TGTGCCAGCAGACCAGACAGGGGCGCTTACTACGAGCAGTACTTC. The whole variable domain, filled in from reference TRBV28 and TRBJ2-7, reads DVKVTQSSRYLVKRTGEKVFLECVQDMDHENMFWYRQDPGLGLRLIYFSYDVKMKEKGDIPEGYSVSREKKERFSLILESASTNQTSMYLCASRPDRGAYYEQYFGPGTRLTVT.

This sequence joins TRBV7-3 and TRBJ1-1; no definite D call. The V gene lost 5 bases and the J gene lost 0 bases, with 7 bases spanning the gap. CDR3 length: 13 amino acids. CDR1 is SGHTA, CDR2 FQGTGA, per germline. Here the CDR3 DNA reads TGTGCCAGCAGCGGCGGAGTGAACACTGAAGCTTTCTTT. Protein product: CASSGGVNTEAFF.

The chain combines TRBV5-4 with TRBJ2-1; a possible D gene is TRBD2 (6 bases). The V gene lost 0 bases and the J gene lost 8 bases, with 15 bases spanning the gap. The CDR3 covers 15 residues. In germline, CDR1 is SGHNT, CDR2 YYREEE (reference sequence). CDR3 residues: CASSLGGGALHEQFF. The CDR3 nucleotides read TGTGCCAGCAGCTTGGGTGGCGGGGCCCTGCATGAGCAGTTCTTC.

This clone was found once. The chain uses TRBV5-1 and TRBJ1-2; 8 bases match TRBD1. This CDR3 contains 15 residues. The V gene's germline CDR1 is SGHRS and CDR2 YFSETQ. The V and J ends lost 4 bases and 1 base, in that order; junction bases with no gene match: 6. The CDR3 coding sequence is TGCGCCAGCAGCGAGGGACAGGCGTATAACTATGGCTACACCTTC. Translated: CASSEGQAYNYGYTF.

This clone has at least ten counts. V is TRBV4-2 and J is TRBJ2-3; 11 positions match TRBD1. The CDR3 runs to 19 residues. V trimming: 1 base; J trimming: 3 bases; junction bases outside the gene matches: 12. Looked up from germline, CDR1 is LGHNA and CDR2 is YNFKEQ. Written as DNA, the CDR3 is TGTGCCAGCAGCCAAGTTCTGGTGCCCGGGACAGGGGGGACAGATACGCAGTATTTT. Translation: CASSQVLVPGTGGTDTQYF.

The CDR3: CASSSTDTEAFF. The CDR3 DNA is TGTGCCAGCAGCTCCACGGACACTGAAGCTTTCTTT. The chain recombines TRBV7-9 with TRBJ1-1, with D unclear. Germline V CDR1 and CDR2: SEHNR, FQNEAQ (reference sequence). Trimming removed 4 bases at V and 3 bases at J, with 6 bases between. This CDR3 is 12 amino acids long. Full variable domain (missing parts from reference TRBV7-9 and TRBJ1-1): DTGVSQNPRHKITKRGQNVTFRCDPISEHNRLYWYRQTLGQGPEFLTYFQNEAQLEKSRLLSDRFSAERPKGSFSTLEIQRTEQGDSAMYLCASSSTDTEAFFGQGTRLTVV.

This sequence joins TRBV7-9 and TRBJ2-6; possibly TRBD1 for D (6 bases). The CDR3 loop spans 18 amino acids. Germline loops: CDR1 SEHNR, CDR2 FQNEAQ (reference sequence). V lost 1 base and J lost 0, with 13 bases in between. Here the CDR3 reads CASSLDETGHSGANVLTF. The CDR3 DNA reads TGTGCCAGCAGCTTAGACGAGACAGGACACTCTGGGGCCAACGTCCTGACTTTC.

V gene TRBV10-1 combines with J gene TRBJ2-1, with unresolved D. Germline loops: CDR1 WNHNN, CDR2 SYGVQD (reference sequence). Trimming shortened V by 2 bases and J by 5 bases, and 10 bases separated the two germline ends. This CDR3 is built from 14 residues. CDR3 amino acids: CASSEGRRDNEQFF. As DNA, the CDR3 is TGCGCCAGCAGTGAGGGCCGAAGGGACAATGAGCAGTTCTTC.

In regard to this clone: This may be a read error, as it is one base from a much larger clone. The chain links TRBV2 to TRBJ2-7; D uncertain. V was pared by 4 bases and J by 3 bases, with 1 base between. This CDR3 has 10 amino acids. CDR1 is SNHLY, CDR2 FYNNEI, per germline. CDR3 DNA sequence: TGTGCCAGCAGTGTCTACGAGCAGTACTTC. It is translated as CASSVYEQYF.

This chain links TRBV18 with TRBJ1-1, with 10 bases identical to TRBD1. Germline V lookup: CDR1 KGHSH, CDR2 LQKENI. This CDR3 spans 14 amino acids. V lost 3 bases and J lost 11; bases outside the gene matches: 9. The CDR3 DNA follows: TGTGCCAGCTCACCGGACAGGGGGAGTAATGAGGCTTTCTTT. Translation gives CASSPDRGSNEAFF.